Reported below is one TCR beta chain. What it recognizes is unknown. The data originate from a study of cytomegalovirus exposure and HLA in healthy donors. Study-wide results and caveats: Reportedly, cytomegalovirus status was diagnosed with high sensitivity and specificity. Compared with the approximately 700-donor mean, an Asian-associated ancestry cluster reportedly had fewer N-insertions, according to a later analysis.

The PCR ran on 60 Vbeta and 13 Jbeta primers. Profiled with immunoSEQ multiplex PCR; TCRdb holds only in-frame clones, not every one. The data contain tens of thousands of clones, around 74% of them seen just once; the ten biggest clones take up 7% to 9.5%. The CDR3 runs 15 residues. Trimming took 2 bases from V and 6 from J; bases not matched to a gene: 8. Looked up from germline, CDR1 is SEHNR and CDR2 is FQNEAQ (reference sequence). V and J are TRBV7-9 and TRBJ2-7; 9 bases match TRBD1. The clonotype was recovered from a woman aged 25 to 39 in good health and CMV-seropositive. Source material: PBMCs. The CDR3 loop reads CASSLPGTGGGEQYF. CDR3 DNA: TGTGCCAGCAGCTTACCAGGAACAGGGGGCGGCGAGCAGTACTTC.